Described below is a single T cell receptor (beta chain) sequence and its context. Libraries were prepared by immunoSEQ multiplex PCR; TCRdb keeps only in-frame clonotypes and omits some of them. The table has about 1 million clones, 75% seen once. These data come from a study of shared clonotypes between healthy human individuals. This CDR3 is 14 amino acids long. Trimming took off 6 bases at V and 9 bases at J, with 18 bases between the two ends. The germline V gene has CDR1 SNHLY and CDR2 FYNNEI. V is TRBV2 and J is TRBJ2-1; TRBD1 or TRBD2 may be the D gene (6 bases each). Material: memory CD4+ T cells sorted from blood. Documented subset: CD45RA-negative fraction. The clonotype originates from a man aged 18 to 29 in good health. CDR3 in amino acids: CASSEINKGGEQFF. The CDR3 nucleotides read TGTGCCAGCAGCGAGATCAACAAGGGGGGTGAGCAGTTCTTC.